A selection of T cell receptor beta chains follows, all from one sample in a study of control samples from healthy donors and cancer patients. Profiling relied on immunoSEQ multiplex PCR, and the TCRdb table lists in-frame clones only, not all of them. The sample contains roughly 84,000 clones, over 75% of which appear only once. The specimen sequenced was blood. The receptors shown here come from a man aged 45 to 65 in good health. The CDR3 runs from the conserved cysteine through the conserved F or W. D genes are given only for firm matches.

cdr3_length: 11; j_call: TRBJ2-7; d_call: TRBD1; v_call: TRBV6-5; cdr3_aa: CAREDRYEQYF
cdr3_length: 12; j_call: TRBJ1-1; d_call: .; v_call: TRBV29-1; cdr3_aa: CSVVGLATEAFF
cdr3_length: 15; j_call: TRBJ1-2; d_call: .; v_call: TRBV5-4; cdr3_aa: CASSPDPGTPNGYTF
cdr3_length: 14; j_call: TRBJ1-5; d_call: .; v_call: TRBV6-1; cdr3_aa: CASSEKDSNQPQHF
cdr3_length: 14; j_call: TRBJ2-5; d_call: TRBD2; v_call: TRBV18; cdr3_aa: CASSGTSGQETQYF
cdr3_length: 14; j_call: TRBJ1-4; d_call: .; v_call: TRBV12-5; cdr3_aa: CASGLGTRNEKLFF
cdr3_length: 13; j_call: TRBJ2-3; d_call: .; v_call: TRBV5-1; cdr3_aa: CASAEFGTDTQYF
cdr3_length: 16; j_call: TRBJ2-2; d_call: .; v_call: TRBV7-2; cdr3_aa: CASSPAQPSVPGELFF
cdr3_length: 18; j_call: TRBJ2-1; d_call: TRBD2; v_call: TRBV29-1; cdr3_aa: CSVEGLAAGGLSYNEQFF
cdr3_length: 13; j_call: TRBJ1-5; d_call: .; v_call: TRBV2; cdr3_aa: CASSPGGRQPQHF
cdr3_length: 12; j_call: TRBJ1-1; d_call: .; v_call: TRBV12-5; cdr3_aa: CAIRPADTEAFF
cdr3_length: 15; j_call: TRBJ1-5; d_call: .; v_call: TRBV4-2; cdr3_aa: CASSQDRGGRQPQHF
cdr3_length: 15; j_call: TRBJ2-7; d_call: TRBD1; v_call: TRBV11-2; cdr3_aa: CASSWGDRGPEEQYF
cdr3_length: 14; j_call: TRBJ1-4; d_call: .; v_call: TRBV19; cdr3_aa: CASSPGYQGEKLFF